The rows below give T cell receptor beta chains drawn from one sample of a study of naive and memory T cell subsets. TCRdb re-analysed the 5' RACE reads in MiXCR, keeping a single row per CDR3 protein. The sample yields about 20,000 distinct CDR3 sequences, about 4% seen once. The receptor source for this set is a male donor in good health. Both conserved end residues are part of each CDR3. The order of the fields is D gene, clone size, V gene, J gene, CDR3 DNA, CDR3 protein. The D gene is left open where the match is weak. Clone size is given for some rows only: seen once, a few or many times, or a class if the clone is expanded.

D: -; size: many; V: TRBV6-5; J: TRBJ2-7; DNA: TGTGCCAGCAGTTACCGCCGGGTTTCTTACGAGCAGTACTTC; CDR3: CASSYRRVSYEQYF
D: -; size: many; V: TRBV12-3/TRBV12-4; J: TRBJ1-6; DNA: TGTGCCAGCAGTTTAAGGGGAGGAGATTCACCCCTCCACTTT; CDR3: CASSLRGGDSPLHF
D: -; size: many; V: TRBV3-1; J: TRBJ1-1; DNA: TGTGCCAGCAGCCAACGACAGGAGGGTGAAGCTTTCTTT; CDR3: CASSQRQEGEAFF
D: -; size: many; V: TRBV12-3/TRBV12-4; J: TRBJ1-5; DNA: TGTGCCAGCAGTTTAAGTGCGGGTATCGGGCAGCCCCAGCATTTT; CDR3: CASSLSAGIGQPQHF
D: -; size: many; V: TRBV2; J: TRBJ2-5; DNA: TGTGCCAGCAGTGATAACATCGAGACCCAGTACTTC; CDR3: CASSDNIETQYF
D: TRBD2; size: many; V: TRBV6-5; J: TRBJ2-2; DNA: TGTGCCAGCAGGCTAGGGAGGGGATTAGACGGGGAGTTGTTTTTT; CDR3: CASRLGRGLDGELFF
D: -; size: many; V: TRBV11-2; J: TRBJ2-4; DNA: TGTGCCAGCAGCTTATTTCTAGCCAAAAACATTCAGTACTTC; CDR3: CASSLFLAKNIQYF
D: -; size: many; V: TRBV6-5; J: TRBJ1-1; DNA: TGTGCCAGCAGTTGCGTCAAGGGGGGTCTTTGCACTGAAGCTTTCTTT; CDR3: CASSCVKGGLCTEAFF
D: TRBD2; size: -; V: TRBV12-5; J: TRBJ2-2; DNA: TGTGCTAGTGGAAATCCGGGACTAGCCGACACCGGGGAGCTGTTTTTT; CDR3: CASGNPGLADTGELFF
D: -; size: many; V: TRBV6-2/TRBV6-3; J: TRBJ2-1; DNA: TGTGCCAGCAGTTACGGAGGGCGTCCCCCGGATGAGCAGTTCTTC; CDR3: CASSYGGRPPDEQFF
D: -; size: many; V: TRBV29-1; J: TRBJ2-1; DNA: TGCAGCTGTAACGGGCGCACCTACAATGAGCAGTTCTTC; CDR3: CSCNGRTYNEQFF
D: TRBD1; size: many; V: TRBV19; J: TRBJ1-5; DNA: TGTGCCAGTAAACGCTCGGACAGGACACGGACCTATAGCAATCAGCCCCAGCATTTT; CDR3: CASKRSDRTRTYSNQPQHF
D: -; size: medium-sized; V: TRBV29-1; J: TRBJ2-3; DNA: TGCAGCGTTGGAGGAGGATCTATCGCCCCAGATACGCAGTATTTT; CDR3: CSVGGGSIAPDTQYF
D: -; size: many; V: TRBV12-3/TRBV12-4; J: TRBJ1-5; DNA: TGTGCCAGCAGTTTAAGGCGGAATAGCAATCAGCCCCAGCATTTT; CDR3: CASSLRRNSNQPQHF
D: -; size: many; V: TRBV20-1; J: TRBJ2-4; DNA: TGCAGTGCTAGAGATCTCGACGAGGGAGCCAAAAACATTCAGTACTTC; CDR3: CSARDLDEGAKNIQYF
D: -; size: medium-sized; V: TRBV7-9; J: TRBJ2-1; DNA: TGTGCCAGCAGCCTCACGTTCCGCGGTGAGCAGTTCTTC; CDR3: CASSLTFRGEQFF
D: -; size: many; V: TRBV12-3/TRBV12-4; J: TRBJ1-2; DNA: TGTGCCAGCAGTCGAGAGGCCCTTAATATGGGTGGCTACACCTTC; CDR3: CASSREALNMGGYTF
D: -; size: many; V: TRBV10-3; J: TRBJ2-5; DNA: TGTGCCATCAGTGAGTCGACTTCGGAAGAGACCCAGTACTTC; CDR3: CAISESTSEETQYF
D: TRBD1; size: many; V: TRBV7-8; J: TRBJ2-6; DNA: TGTGCCAGCTACGGACAGGGGGCCTCGTCTGGGGCCAACGTCCTGACTTTC; CDR3: CASYGQGASSGANVLTF
D: TRBD1; size: many; V: TRBV30; J: TRBJ2-2; DNA: TGTGCCTGGATACCCTCATGGACAGGGATCCCCGGGGAGCTGTTTTTT; CDR3: CAWIPSWTGIPGELFF
D: TRBD2; size: many; V: TRBV29-1; J: TRBJ2-7; DNA: TGCAGCGTTGGGGGACTAGCGGGAGGATACCCTCAAGTGAGCGAGCAGTACTTC; CDR3: CSVGGLAGGYPQVSEQYF
D: TRBD2; size: many; V: TRBV30; J: TRBJ2-2; DNA: TGTGCCTGGAGTGTACGGACTAGCGGCACCGGGGAGCTGTTTTTT; CDR3: CAWSVRTSGTGELFF
D: -; size: many; V: TRBV6-5; J: TRBJ2-5; DNA: TGTGCCAGCAGTTACTTTGACAGGTTCGAGACCCAGTACTTC; CDR3: CASSYFDRFETQYF
D: -; size: many; V: TRBV24-1; J: TRBJ1-4; DNA: TGTGCCACCAGTGATCCCCGGGGCGGGGAAAAACTGTTTTTT; CDR3: CATSDPRGGEKLFF
D: -; size: many; V: TRBV12-3/TRBV12-4; J: TRBJ2-1; DNA: TGTGCCAGCAGCCTACTCGTTAAGCTTTACAATGAGCAGTTCTTC; CDR3: CASSLLVKLYNEQFF